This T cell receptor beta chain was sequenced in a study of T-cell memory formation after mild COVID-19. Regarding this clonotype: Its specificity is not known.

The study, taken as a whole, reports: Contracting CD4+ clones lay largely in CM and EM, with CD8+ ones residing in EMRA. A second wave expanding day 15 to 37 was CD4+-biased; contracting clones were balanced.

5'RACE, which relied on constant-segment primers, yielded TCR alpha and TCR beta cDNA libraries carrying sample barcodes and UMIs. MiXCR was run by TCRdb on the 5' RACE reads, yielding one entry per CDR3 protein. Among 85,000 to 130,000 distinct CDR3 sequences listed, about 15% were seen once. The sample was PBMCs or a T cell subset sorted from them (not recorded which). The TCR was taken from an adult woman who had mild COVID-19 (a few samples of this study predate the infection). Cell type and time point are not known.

This chain's CDR3 is CASSARDRGWGDTQYF. The DNA of the CDR3 is TGTGCCAGCAGCGCCCGGGACAGGGGTTGGGGAGATACGCAGTATTTT. This rearrangement joins TRBV7-2 to TRBJ2-3; 10 nucleotides align to TRBD1. Germline assignment: CDR1 SGHTA and CDR2 FQGNSA. This CDR3 contains 16 residues. The trim removed 5 bases at V and 5 bases at J, leaving 10 bases unmatched.